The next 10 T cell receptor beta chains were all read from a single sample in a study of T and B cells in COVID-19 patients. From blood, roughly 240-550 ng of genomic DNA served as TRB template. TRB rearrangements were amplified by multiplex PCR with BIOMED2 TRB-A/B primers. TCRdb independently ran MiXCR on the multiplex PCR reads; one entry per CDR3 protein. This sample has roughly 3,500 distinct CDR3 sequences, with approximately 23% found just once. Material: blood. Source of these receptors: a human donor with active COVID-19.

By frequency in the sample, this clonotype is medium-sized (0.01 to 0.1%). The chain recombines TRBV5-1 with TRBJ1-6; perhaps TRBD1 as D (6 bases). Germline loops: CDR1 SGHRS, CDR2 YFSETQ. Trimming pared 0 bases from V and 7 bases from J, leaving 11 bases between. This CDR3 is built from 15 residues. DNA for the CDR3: TGCGCCAGCAGCTTGGTTTGGCAGGGGAATTCACCCCTCCACTTT. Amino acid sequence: CASSLVWQGNSPLHF. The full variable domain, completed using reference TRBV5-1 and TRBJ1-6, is KAGVTQTPRYLIKTRGQQVTLSCSPISGHRSVSWYQQTPGQGLQFLFEYFSETQRNKGNFPGRFSGRQFSNSRSEMNVSTLELGDSALYLCASSLVWQGNSPLHFGNGTRLTVT.

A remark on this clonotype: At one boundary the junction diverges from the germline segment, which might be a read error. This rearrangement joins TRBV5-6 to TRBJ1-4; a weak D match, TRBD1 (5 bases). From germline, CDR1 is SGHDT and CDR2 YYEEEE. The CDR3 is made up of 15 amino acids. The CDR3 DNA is TGTACCAGCAGCCCCAGGGTGGGAATACGGGAAAAACTGTTTTTT. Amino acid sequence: CTSSPRVGIREKLFF.

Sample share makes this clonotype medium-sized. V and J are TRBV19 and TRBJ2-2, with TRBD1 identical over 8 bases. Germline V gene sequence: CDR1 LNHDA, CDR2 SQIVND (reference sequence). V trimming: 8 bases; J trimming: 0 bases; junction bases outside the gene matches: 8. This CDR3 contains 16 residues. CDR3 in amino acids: CASEDRTGPNTGELFF. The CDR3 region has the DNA TGTGCCAGTGAAGATCGGACAGGGCCGAACACCGGGGAGCTGTTTTTT.

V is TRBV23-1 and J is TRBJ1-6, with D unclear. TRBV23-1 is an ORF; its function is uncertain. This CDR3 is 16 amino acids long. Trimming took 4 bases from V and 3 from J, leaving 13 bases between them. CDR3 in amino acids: CASSRAWTFYNSPLHF. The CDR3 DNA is TGCGCCAGCAGTCGAGCCTGGACTTTCTATAATTCACCCCTCCACTTT.

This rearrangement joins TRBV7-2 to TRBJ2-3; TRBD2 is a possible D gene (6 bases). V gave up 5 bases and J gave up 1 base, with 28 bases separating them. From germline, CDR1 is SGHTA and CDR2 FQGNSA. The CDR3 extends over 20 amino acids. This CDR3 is CASSVSFPGWGTGGTDTQYF. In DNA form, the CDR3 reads TGTGCCAGCAGCGTTAGCTTCCCGGGGTGGGGTACGGGAGGCACAGATACGCAGTATTTT.

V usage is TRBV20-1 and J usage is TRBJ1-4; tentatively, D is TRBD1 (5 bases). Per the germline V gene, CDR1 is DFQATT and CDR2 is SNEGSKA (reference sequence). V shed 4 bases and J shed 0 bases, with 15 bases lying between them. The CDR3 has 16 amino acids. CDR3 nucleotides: TGCAGTGCTAATGGGGTGGGGGAAGCAACTAATGAAAAACTGTTTTTT. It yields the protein CSANGVGEATNEKLFF.

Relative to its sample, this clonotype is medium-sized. Here the CDR3 DNA reads TGTGCCAGCAGTCGGACAGGGACAAACACCGGGGAGCTGTTTTTT. Translation: CASSRTGTNTGELFF. This chain links TRBV6-2 or TRBV6-3 with TRBJ2-2; 8 bases map to TRBD1. Germline CDR1 MNHEY, CDR2 SVGEGT. V lost 5 bases and J lost 2; bases outside the gene matches: 4. This CDR3 region has 15 residues.

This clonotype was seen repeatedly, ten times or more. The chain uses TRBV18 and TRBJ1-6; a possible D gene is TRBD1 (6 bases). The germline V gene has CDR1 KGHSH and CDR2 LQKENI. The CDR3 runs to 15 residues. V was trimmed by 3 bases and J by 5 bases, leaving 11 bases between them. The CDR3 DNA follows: TGTGCCAGCTCACCGCGGGGGCCCCATAATTCACCCCTCCACTTT. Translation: CASSPRGPHNSPLHF.

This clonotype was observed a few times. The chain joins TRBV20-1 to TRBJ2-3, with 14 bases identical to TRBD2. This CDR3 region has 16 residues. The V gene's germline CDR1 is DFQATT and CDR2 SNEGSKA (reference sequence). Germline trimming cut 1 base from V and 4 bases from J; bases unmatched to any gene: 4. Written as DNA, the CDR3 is TGCAGTGCTAGAGGCCGACTAGCGGGGGGGCCAGATACGCAGTATTTT. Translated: CSARGRLAGGPDTQYF.

The DNA of the CDR3 is TGCAGTGCTCAGGGGTCAGGGGAAGGCGGGGAGCTGTTTTTT. It codes for CSAQGSGEGGELFF. V gene TRBV20-1 combines with J gene TRBJ2-2; possible D gene TRBD1, 6 bases. This CDR3 has 14 amino acids. The V and J ends lost 5 bases and 7 bases respectively, with 17 bases between them. Per germline, CDR1 DFQATT and CDR2 SNEGSKA (reference sequence).